This passage covers 27 T cell receptor beta chains from one sample sequenced in a study of graft-versus-host responses after intestinal transplantation. Some clones are missing from TCRdb's copy, which holds only in-frame ones; the method was immunoSEQ multiplex PCR. The table lists about 51,000 clones, around 92% of them singletons. No cognate antigen is known for these TCRs. The starting material was unstimulated CD4+ T cells sorted from spleen or lymph node cells, obtained before transplant. Source of these receptors: a human donor who was the organ donor for an intestinal transplant.

The rearrangement links TRBV18 to TRBJ2-2, with no clear D. CDR1 is KGHSH, CDR2 LQKENI, per germline. V lost 3 bases, J lost 1 base, and 9 bases lay in between. This CDR3 region has 15 residues. The CDR3 reads CASSPMAGNTGELFF. CDR3 sequence (DNA): TGTGCCAGCTCACCCATGGCAGGGAACACCGGGGAGCTGTTTTTT.

This chain connects TRBV27 to TRBJ1-1; D remains unclear. This CDR3 is 15 amino acids long. Trimming removed 5 bases at V and 5 bases at J, with 18 bases between. Germline V gene lookup returns CDR1 MNHEY and CDR2 SMNVEV (reference sequence). The CDR3 protein is CASSALVVPGTEAFF. CDR3 DNA sequence: TGTGCCAGCAGTGCGTTAGTAGTTCCGGGGACTGAAGCTTTCTTT.

This clone has only one observation. This rearrangement joins TRBV19 to TRBJ1-1; no firm D call. The CDR3 has 17 amino acids. With 4 bases removed from V and 6 bases from J, the gap between germline ends came to 24 bases. The germline V gene encodes CDR1 LNHDA and CDR2 SQIVND (reference sequence). CDR3 loop: CASSTAGLRGWGSEAFF. The CDR3 coding sequence is TGTGCCAGTAGTACTGCGGGCCTGCGGGGTTGGGGTTCTGAAGCTTTCTTT.

This chain links TRBV30 with TRBJ2-2; D uncertain. Trimming removed 2 bases from V and 5 bases from J, with 6 bases in between. The CDR3 extends over 12 amino acids. CDR1 is GTSNPN and CDR2 is SVGIG in the germline V gene (reference sequence). The CDR3 region is CAWSLETGELFF. CDR3 DNA: TGTGCCTGGAGTTTAGAAACCGGGGAGCTGTTTTTT.

The chain employs TRBV7-2 and TRBJ2-7; 11 bases match TRBD2. V was pared by 2 bases and J by 5 bases, with 11 bases of the junction left unmatched. From germline, CDR1 is SGHTA and CDR2 FQGNSA. The CDR3 spans 17 residues. CDR3: CASSLPPFSGRAHEQYF. The CDR3 DNA follows: TGTGCCAGCAGCTTACCCCCTTTTAGCGGGAGGGCACACGAGCAGTACTTC.

The chain couples TRBV28 to TRBJ1-1, with 8 positions matching TRBD1. CDR1 and CDR2 from the germline V gene are MDHEN and SYDVKM. The CDR3 runs to 15 residues. V lost 4 bases to trimming and J lost 1 base; unmatched junction nucleotides: 5. CDR3 coding DNA: TGTGCCAGCAGTTGGTCGGACAGGGAGAACACTGAAGCTTTCTTT. It specifies CASSWSDRENTEAFF.

CDR3 DNA sequence: TGTGCCAGCAGCATAGCCCGACGGCTGAACACTGAAGCTTTCTTT. This gives the protein CASSIARRLNTEAFF. The chain links TRBV6-1 to TRBJ1-1; no clear D. Germline lookup yields CDR1 MNHNS and CDR2 SASEGT. This CDR3 is 15 amino acids long. V lost 6 bases to trimming and J lost 0 bases, with 14 bases between them.

CDR3 coding DNA: TGTGCCACCAGCAGAGATCAGGTGTTCTATGGCTACACCTTC. Translation gives CATSRDQVFYGYTF. This chain links TRBV15 with TRBJ1-2; D is unresolved. The CDR3 loop spans 14 amino acids. CDR1 LNHNV and CDR2 YYDKDF come from the germline V gene (reference sequence). The V gene lost 0 bases and the J gene lost 4 bases, with 9 bases spanning the gap.

In this sample, this clone turned up a few times. The chain combines TRBV5-4 with TRBJ2-7; D perhaps matches TRBD2 (5 bases). This CDR3 has 17 residues. Per the germline V gene, CDR1 is SGHNT and CDR2 is YYREEE (reference sequence). V lost 0 bases and J 1 base, leaving 17 bases between the germline ends. The chain's CDR3 is CASSLDPGGLASYEQYF. CDR3 sequence (DNA): TGTGCCAGCAGCTTGGATCCCGGCGGGTTAGCGTCCTACGAGCAGTACTTC.

The rearrangement joins TRBV27 to TRBJ1-3, with D unclear. Trimming cost V 8 bases and J 0 bases, with 20 bases left between them. This CDR3 contains 17 residues. Germline CDR1 and CDR2: MNHEY and SMNVEV (reference sequence). CDR3 bases: TGTGCCAGCTCCCCGTTCAACACAGCGGGCTCTGGAAACACCATATATTTT. It codes for CASSPFNTAGSGNTIYF.

The V and J genes are TRBV6-1 and TRBJ2-4, with 8 bases identical to TRBD1. Trimming at V came to 8 bases and at J to 0 bases, leaving 3 bases not matched to a gene. The CDR3 is made up of 14 amino acids. Germline CDR1 MNHNS, CDR2 SASEGT. The chain's CDR3 is CASGTGLAKNIQYF. CDR3 coding DNA: TGTGCCAGCGGGACAGGACTAGCCAAAAACATTCAGTACTTC.

This chain joins TRBV30 and TRBJ1-1; TRBD1 is a possible D gene (5 bases). In germline, CDR1 is GTSNPN, CDR2 SVGIG (reference sequence). This CDR3 has 11 amino acids. V was trimmed by 1 base and J by 10 bases, leaving 10 bases between them. The DNA of the CDR3 is TGTGCCTGGAGTGAGAACGGGGGAGCTTTCTTT. Its protein product is CAWSENGGAFF.

The chain is built from TRBV28 and TRBJ1-1; no clear D gene. This CDR3 has 12 amino acids. Trimming removed 4 bases from V and 5 bases from J, with 8 bases in between. Per the germline V gene, CDR1 is MDHEN and CDR2 is SYDVKM. CDR3 nucleotide sequence: TGTGCCAGCAGTTCAACAGTTACTGAAGCTTTCTTT. Its translation: CASSSTVTEAFF.

The chain carries TRBV28 and TRBJ2-7; 9 bases map to TRBD2. Unmatched junction bases numbered 16, after V lost 4 bases and J lost 3 bases. The germline V gene has CDR1 MDHEN and CDR2 SYDVKM. The CDR3 spans 18 residues. CDR3 in DNA: TGTGCCAGCAGTTCTACCTCCCCCACAGCGGGAGGCTACTACGAGCAGTACTTC. Translating it yields CASSSTSPTAGGYYEQYF.

There are a few counts of this clone. The sample contains more than one DNA sequence encoding this CDR3. This sequence joins TRBV27 and TRBJ2-2; 8 bases line up with TRBD2. Germline CDR1 and CDR2: MNHEY and SMNVEV (reference sequence). This CDR3 comprises 16 residues. The V and J ends lost 2 bases and 1 base, in that order; junction bases with no gene match: 3. The CDR3 nucleotides are TGTGCCAGCAGTTTAATGAGCGGGAGGAACACCGGGGAGCTGTTTTTT. Its protein product is CASSLMSGRNTGELFF.

The chain has TRBV18 and TRBJ2-1; 14 positions agree with TRBD2. There are 15 residues in the CDR3. V gave up 3 bases and J gave up 7 bases; unmatched junction bases: 2. Germline CDR1 reads KGHSH; CDR2 reads LQKENI. CDR3 sequence: CASSPGTSGSNEQFF. CDR3 coding DNA: TGTGCCAGCTCACCTGGGACTAGCGGGAGTAATGAGCAGTTCTTC.

The chain uses TRBV7-2 and TRBJ2-5, with a possible D match to TRBD2 (5 bases). TRBJ2-7 matches the DNA end more closely, so the J call is doubtful. Looked up from germline, CDR1 is SGHTA and CDR2 is FQGNSA. The CDR3 runs to 16 residues. The CDR3, as DNA: TGTGCCAGCAGCTTAGCCGCTCTCCGCTTTGAGGGCGAGCAGTACTTC. Its translation is CASSLAALRFEGEQYF.

This sequence joins TRBV28 and TRBJ1-5; 12 nucleotides agree with TRBD1. The germline CDR1 and CDR2 sequences are MDHEN and SYDVKM. After removal of 11 bases from V and 8 bases from J, the junction contained 13 bases not matched to a gene. There are 15 residues in the CDR3. CDR3 sequence: CAEGPGDRGQEPQHF. Written as DNA, the CDR3 is TGTGCCGAGGGGCCCGGGGACAGGGGGCAGGAGCCCCAGCATTTT.

This clone was detected a few times. This CDR3 is CASRGRRGRNQPQHF. CDR3 in DNA: TGTGCCAGCAGGGGGAGGCGCGGGCGCAATCAGCCCCAGCATTTT. The chain is built from TRBV28 and TRBJ1-5; no reliable D call. The CDR3 contains 15 residues. V dropped 6 bases and J dropped 2 bases, with 14 bases sitting between them. CDR1 MDHEN and CDR2 SYDVKM come from the germline V gene.

The J gene is TRBJ2-3, the V gene TRBV5-1, with D hard to call. V was shortened by 3 bases and J by 2 bases, with 10 bases between the two germline ends. CDR1 and CDR2 from the germline V gene are SGHRS and YFSETQ. This CDR3 comprises 14 residues. CDR3 region: CASSYWQSTDTQYF. The CDR3 bases are TGCGCCAGCAGCTATTGGCAGTCCACAGATACGCAGTATTTT.

The DNA for the CDR3 is TGTGCCAGCAGTGGGGCCCCCGGGGAGCTGTTTTTT. The encoded protein is CASSGAPGELFF. The chain recombines TRBV25-1 with TRBJ2-2; D uncertain. With 4 bases removed from V and 6 bases from J, the gap between germline ends came to 6 bases. CDR3 length equals 12 residues. The V gene's germline CDR1 is MGHDK and CDR2 SYGVNS.

The J gene is TRBJ1-1, the V gene TRBV18; D possibly corresponds to TRBD1 (5 bases). The V end lost 6 bases, the J end lost 4 bases, and 12 bases lay between the germline ends. The CDR3 extends over 13 amino acids. Germline CDR1 and CDR2: KGHSH and LQKENI. CDR3 sequence reads: CASSGGLGTEAFF. CDR3 DNA sequence: TGTGCCAGCTCGGGGGGATTAGGCACTGAAGCTTTCTTT.

The chain couples TRBV7-2 to TRBJ2-7, with D tentatively TRBD1 (5 bases). The CDR3 is made up of 16 amino acids. Trimming shortened V by 1 base and J by 0 bases, and 13 bases separated the two germline ends. The germline gives CDR1 SGHTA, CDR2 FQGNSA. CDR3: CASSLVSGQASYEQYF. The CDR3 bases are TGTGCCAGCAGCTTAGTCTCAGGGCAGGCCTCCTACGAGCAGTACTTC.

V gene TRBV4-3 combines with J gene TRBJ2-1; D is perhaps TRBD2 (5 bases). Germline CDR1 is LGHNA and CDR2 is YSLEER. V was shortened by 3 bases and J by 9 bases, with 9 bases between the two germline ends. There are 12 residues in the CDR3. The CDR3 nucleotides are TGCGCCAGCAGCCAGGACTGGGGTGAGCAGTTCTTC. Encoded protein: CASSQDWGEQFF.

The chain couples TRBV11-2 to TRBJ2-2, with 7 bases identical to TRBD2. This CDR3 comprises 16 residues. The V and J ends lost 3 bases and 5 bases, in that order; junction bases with no gene match: 9. CDR1 and CDR2 from the germline V gene are SGHAT and FQNNGV. The CDR3 sequence: CASSLLVGGGTGELFF. The CDR3 DNA reads TGTGCCAGCAGCTTGCTGGTTGGGGGAGGGACCGGGGAGCTGTTTTTT.

The CDR3 is CASSFTGPNEKLFF. In nucleotides, the CDR3 is TGTGCCAGCAGCTTTACAGGGCCGAATGAAAAACTGTTTTTT. This chain links TRBV5-8 with TRBJ1-4; D possibly corresponds to TRBD1 (6 bases). CDR1 and CDR2 from the germline V gene are SGHTS and YDEGEE. The CDR3 extends over 14 amino acids. V shed 2 bases and J shed 5 bases, with 10 bases lying between them.

The V gene is TRBV4-1, the J gene TRBJ2-1, with 12 bases identical to TRBD2. Germline trimming cut 2 bases from V and 12 bases from J; bases unmatched to any gene: 11. Per germline, CDR1 MGHRA and CDR2 YSYEKL. The CDR3 spans 16 residues. The CDR3 sequence: CASSQLIGLAGQRQFF. DNA of the CDR3: TGCGCCAGCAGCCAACTAATCGGACTAGCGGGACAACGGCAGTTCTTC.